Listed here are 17 T cell receptor beta chains from one sample, sequenced in a study of long-term antiretroviral therapy in people with HIV. Survey-level resolution applied to immunoSEQ assay v3.0. TCRdb keeps only in-frame clones here, not all; method: immunoSEQ multiplex PCR. The data show about 21,000 clones, roughly 85% seen once. The sample in question was unsorted PBMCs, obtained 4.1 years after starting antiretroviral therapy. Receptor source: a woman aged 35 to 49 with HIV.

This chain uses TRBV10-3 with TRBJ2-1; D is unresolved. CDR1 and CDR2 (germline): ENHRY, SYGVKD. The V gene lost 2 bases and the J gene lost 8 bases, with 10 bases spanning the gap. The CDR3 runs 13 residues. CDR3 region: CAISERIGDEQFF. CDR3 bases: TGTGCCATCAGTGAGAGGATCGGTGATGAGCAGTTCTTC.

This clone has just a few counts. The chain uses TRBV7-2 and TRBJ1-2; no firm D call. With 1 base removed from V and 5 bases from J, the gap between germline ends came to 11 bases. There are 14 residues in the CDR3. CDR1 and CDR2 from the germline V gene are SGHTA and FQGNSA. The CDR3 region is CASSLEPWEYGYTF. CDR3 in DNA: TGTGCCAGCAGCTTAGAACCTTGGGAGTATGGCTACACCTTC.

This clone appeared once. The rearrangement links TRBV5-1 to TRBJ2-1; possibly TRBD2 for D (5 bases). CDR3 size: 14 residues. V lost 3 bases to trimming and J lost 2 bases, with 9 bases between them. Per germline, CDR1 SGHRS and CDR2 YFSETQ. The CDR3 sequence: CASSYEGTYNEQFF. As DNA, the CDR3 is TGCGCCAGCAGCTACGAGGGCACCTACAATGAGCAGTTCTTC.

The chain carries TRBV14 and TRBJ1-2; 7 nucleotides line up with TRBD1. This CDR3 region has 14 residues. With 3 bases clipped from V and 4 bases from J, the junction kept 5 bases outside the gene matches. CDR1 and CDR2 from the germline V gene are SGHDN and FVKESK. The DNA of the CDR3 is TGTGCCAGCAGCCAGATACAGGGGATCTATGGCTACACCTTC. Translation gives CASSQIQGIYGYTF.

This chain connects TRBV10-1 to TRBJ1-4, with D possibly matching TRBD1 (5 bases). V was clipped by 3 bases and J by 6 bases, with 14 bases between them. Per germline, CDR1 WNHNN and CDR2 SYGVQD (reference sequence). CDR3 length: 15 amino acids. CDR3 nucleotide sequence: TGCGCCAGCAGTGAAACACCGGGGCCACATGAAAAACTGTTTTTT. Translated: CASSETPGPHEKLFF.

The chain carries TRBV5-4 and TRBJ1-1, with D unclear. The V gene lost 3 bases and the J gene lost 2 bases, with 11 bases spanning the gap. CDR1 SGHNT and CDR2 YYREEE come from the germline V gene (reference sequence). CDR3 length equals 14 residues. CDR3: CASSSLGQNTEAFF. The CDR3 nucleotides read TGTGCCAGCAGCTCGCTAGGGCAAAACACTGAAGCTTTCTTT.

The V gene is TRBV5-1, the J gene TRBJ1-2; 8 positions match TRBD1. CDR1 and CDR2 (germline): SGHRS, YFSETQ. The CDR3 extends over 14 amino acids. The junction had 2 bases not matched to a gene; V was cut back by 4 bases and J by 0 bases. The CDR3 region is CASSRDRTNYGYTF. The CDR3 nucleotides are TGCGCCAGCAGCCGGGACAGGACTAACTATGGCTACACCTTC.

This clone occurred a few times. The chain uses TRBV2 and TRBJ1-6; 7 bases agree with TRBD1. This CDR3 comprises 15 residues. The trim removed 6 bases at V and 9 bases at J, leaving 11 bases unmatched. The germline V gene encodes CDR1 SNHLY and CDR2 FYNNEI. This CDR3 reads CASSPDRINISPLHF. CDR3 nucleotides: TGTGCCAGCAGCCCGGACAGGATAAATATTTCACCCCTCCACTTT.

V and J are TRBV18 and TRBJ2-7, with no clear D. The CDR3 is 11 residues long. Trimming cost V 3 bases and J 3 bases, with 3 bases left between them. Per germline, CDR1 KGHSH and CDR2 LQKENI. The CDR3 spells CASSPGYEQYF. CDR3 nucleotides: TGTGCCAGCTCACCCGGCTACGAGCAGTACTTC.

The chain carries TRBV30 and TRBJ2-1; D ambiguous. This CDR3 has 13 residues. V was shortened by 0 bases and J by 7 bases, with 10 bases between the two germline ends. Germline CDR1 and CDR2: GTSNPN and SVGIG (reference sequence). CDR3 residues: CAWSVQLQNEQFF. Here the CDR3 DNA reads TGTGCCTGGAGTGTACAACTGCAGAATGAGCAGTTCTTC.

The chain links TRBV18 to TRBJ2-3; weak D call: TRBD2 (5 bases). Germline lookup yields CDR1 KGHSH and CDR2 LQKENI. The CDR3 contains 15 residues. The V gene lost 3 bases and the J gene lost 4 bases, with 14 bases spanning the gap. In DNA, the CDR3 is TGTGCCAGCTCACCCGCGGTCCGAGCGGCAGATACGCAGTATTTT. This translates into CASSPAVRAADTQYF.

The V and J genes are TRBV5-1 and TRBJ2-1; 7 nucleotides align to TRBD2. J gave up 6 bases and V 4 bases, and 4 bases lay outside the gene matches. The germline V gene encodes CDR1 SGHRS and CDR2 YFSETQ. CDR3 length equals 13 residues. CDR3 in amino acids: CASSLGEGNEQFF. The CDR3 coding sequence is TGCGCCAGCAGCCTAGGGGAGGGCAATGAGCAGTTCTTC.

J is TRBJ1-5 and V is TRBV9; D gene uncertain. V was pared by 1 base and J by 1 base, with 6 bases between. There are 14 residues in the CDR3. Germline CDR1 SGDLS, CDR2 YYNGEE. CDR3 in amino acids: CASSVTGSNQPQHF. In nucleotides, the CDR3 is TGTGCCAGCAGCGTAACTGGAAGCAATCAGCCCCAGCATTTT. Full variable domain (outside the CDR3, taken from reference TRBV9 and TRBJ1-5): DSGVTQTPKHLITATGQRVTLRCSPRSGDLSVYWYQQSLDQGLQFLIQYYNGEERAKGNILERFSAQQFPDLHSELNLSSLELGDSALYFCASSVTGSNQPQHFGDGTRLSIL.

The CDR3 nucleotides are TGTGCCAGCTCACAGAGCCCCAGGGAAGGCTACACCTTC. This codes for CASSQSPREGYTF. V usage is TRBV18 and J usage is TRBJ1-2; a possible D gene is TRBD1 (5 bases). CDR1 and CDR2 (germline): KGHSH, LQKENI. Between the trimmed V and J ends, which lost 4 bases and 8 bases, there was a span of 14 bases. The CDR3 length is 13 residues.

This chain uses TRBV5-1 with TRBJ1-1; TRBD1 matches 8 bases. Per germline, CDR1 SGHRS and CDR2 YFSETQ. CDR3 length: 15 residues. With V trimmed by 3 bases and J by 1 base, 5 bases remained unmatched. In DNA form, the CDR3 reads TGCGCCAGCAGCTATACCGGGACAGGGAACACTGAAGCTTTCTTT. It is translated as CASSYTGTGNTEAFF.

This chain links TRBV21-1 with TRBJ2-7; the table's TRBD2 call for D was not verified on the DNA. TRBV21-1 constitutes a pseudogene. This CDR3 has 12 amino acids. CDR3 region: CASSKTGTSKYF. The CDR3 DNA sequence: TGTGCCAGCAGCAAAACCGGGACTAGCAAGTACTTC.

A note on this clone: One junction end disagrees with the germline gene, perhaps due to a read error. The chain uses TRBV29-1 and TRBJ1-2; D is unresolved. Per the germline V gene, CDR1 is SQVTM and CDR2 is ANQGSEA. There are 11 residues in the CDR3. In nucleotides, the CDR3 is TGCAGCGTTGTTTATGGTTTGCGTTTAGCCTTC. Translation gives CSVVYGLRLAF.